These 3 T cell receptor beta chains were all obtained from the same sample, sequenced in a study of blood T cells in healthy people across ages. A second PCR, run for about 6 to 11 cycles, used a sample-barcoded 5' primer plus a J-beta primer mix. TCRdb processed the 5' RACE reads anew with MiXCR; each CDR3 protein has one entry. The sample yields around 870,000 distinct CDR3 sequences, about 28% seen once. Sequencing input: blood. The origin of the receptors is a woman older than 75 in good health.

The chain is built from TRBV6-2 or TRBV6-3 and TRBJ1-1, with no clear D. CDR3 length equals 13 residues. CDR1 MNHEY and CDR2 SVGEGT come from the germline V gene. V was cut by 6 bases and J by 4 bases, with 12 bases left in between. The CDR3 sequence is CASSGPMITEAFF. The CDR3 nucleotides read TGTGCCAGCAGCGGACCGATGATCACTGAAGCTTTCTTT.

This clonotype was counted at least ten times. The rearrangement joins TRBV20-1 to TRBJ2-3, with a weak D call TRBD2 (5 bases). There are 15 residues in the CDR3. Trimming cost V 0 bases and J 8 bases, with 18 bases left between them. Germline V gives CDR1 DFQATT, CDR2 SNEGSKA (reference sequence). CDR3 bases: TGCAGTGCTAGAGATCCGGGTAGCGCCCCTGGTACGCAGTATTTT. This translates into CSARDPGSAPGTQYF.

This clonotype was counted only a few times. The chain has TRBV18 and TRBJ1-2, with D hard to call. Trimming pared 0 bases from V and 3 bases from J, leaving 8 bases between. The length of the CDR3 is 14 residues. CDR1 is KGHSH and CDR2 is LQKENI in the germline V gene. CDR3 coding DNA: TGTGCCAGCTCACCACCGGGCAGAGACTATGGCTACACCTTC. Translation gives CASSPPGRDYGYTF. The whole variable domain, filled in from reference TRBV18 and TRBJ1-2, reads NAGVMQNPRHLVRRRGQEARLRCSPMKGHSHVYWYRQLPEEGLKFMVYLQKENIIDESGMPKERFSAEFPKEGPSILRIQQVVRGDSAAYFCASSPPGRDYGYTFGSGTRLTVV.